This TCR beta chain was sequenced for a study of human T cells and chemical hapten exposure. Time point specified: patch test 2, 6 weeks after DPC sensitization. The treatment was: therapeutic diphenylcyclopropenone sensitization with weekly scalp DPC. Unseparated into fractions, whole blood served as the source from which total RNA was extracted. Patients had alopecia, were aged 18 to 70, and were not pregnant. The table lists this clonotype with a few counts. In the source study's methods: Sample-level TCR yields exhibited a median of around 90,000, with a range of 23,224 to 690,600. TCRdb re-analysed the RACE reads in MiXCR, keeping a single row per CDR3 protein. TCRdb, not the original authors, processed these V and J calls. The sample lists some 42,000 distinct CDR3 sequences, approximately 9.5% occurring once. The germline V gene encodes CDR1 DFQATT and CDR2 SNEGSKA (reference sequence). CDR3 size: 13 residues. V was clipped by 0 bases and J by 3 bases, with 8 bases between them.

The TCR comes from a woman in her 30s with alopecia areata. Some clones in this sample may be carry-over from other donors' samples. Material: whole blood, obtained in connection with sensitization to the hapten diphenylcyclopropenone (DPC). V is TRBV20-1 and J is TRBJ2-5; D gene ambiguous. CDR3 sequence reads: CSARDHSKETQYF. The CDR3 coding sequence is TGCAGTGCTAGAGATCACTCCAAAGAGACCCAGTACTTC.